The 27 T cell receptor beta chains below come from one sample, sequenced in a study of control samples from healthy donors and cancer patients. Measured with immunoSEQ multiplex PCR; TCRdb has only the in-frame clones, and not every one. The table counts 150,000 to 200,000 clones; under 2.5% lies in the top ten. Sequenced material: blood. The receptors derive from a woman aged 25 to 39 in good health.

This chain links TRBV7-2 with TRBJ1-6; D gene uncertain. The CDR3 covers 14 residues. Trimming shortened V by 4 bases and J by 6 bases, and 10 bases separated the two germline ends. Per germline, CDR1 SGHTA and CDR2 FQGNSA. As DNA, the CDR3 is TGTGCCAGCAGCTCCGGACCGATTAATTCACCCCTCCACTTT. Amino acid sequence: CASSSGPINSPLHF.

The chain couples TRBV6-2 or TRBV6-3 to TRBJ2-4; D is possibly TRBD1 or TRBD2 (5 bases each). V lost 5 bases to trimming and J lost 0 bases, with 17 bases between them. Looked up from germline, CDR1 is MNHEY and CDR2 is SVGEGT. This CDR3 spans 17 amino acids. The CDR3 bases are TGTGCCAGCAGTAACGGGACGGTCTCCTTAGCCAAAAACATTCAGTACTTC. Translated, it gives CASSNGTVSLAKNIQYF.

This chain links TRBV2 with TRBJ1-4, with TRBD1 identical over 8 bases. The V and J ends lost 5 bases and 0 bases, in that order; junction bases with no gene match: 14. The CDR3 is 19 residues long. Germline CDR1 is SNHLY and CDR2 is FYNNEI. CDR3 residues: CASSPNVLWGQATNEKLFF. The CDR3, as DNA: TGTGCCAGCAGTCCAAACGTACTTTGGGGACAGGCAACTAATGAAAAACTGTTTTTT. The entire variable domain, with the rest obtained from reference TRBV2 and TRBJ1-4, is as follows: EPEVTQTPSHQVTQMGQEVILRCVPISNHLYFYWYRQILGQKVEFLVSFYNNEISEKSEIFDDQFSVERPDGSNFTLKIRSTKLEDSAMYFCASSPNVLWGQATNEKLFFGSGTQLSVL.

The chain carries TRBV7-9 and TRBJ1-6, with D possibly TRBD1 on 6 matching bases. The length of the CDR3 is 16 residues. CDR1 and CDR2 from the germline V gene are SEHNR and FQNEAQ (reference sequence). Trimming left V 3 bases short and J 10 bases short, with 19 bases between. CDR3 DNA sequence: TGTGCCAGCAGCTTCTCATCGGGGGGCCGGGGGTCACCCCTCCACTTT. Residues: CASSFSSGGRGSPLHF.

V gene TRBV5-4 combines with J gene TRBJ1-1; no clear D gene. CDR1 is SGHNT, CDR2 YYREEE, per germline (reference sequence). CDR3 length: 12 residues. Trimming shortened V by 0 bases and J by 11 bases, and 11 bases separated the two germline ends. The chain's CDR3 is CASSLGGIGAFF. The DNA for the CDR3 is TGTGCCAGCAGCTTGGGGGGTATCGGCGCTTTCTTT.

Details on this clone: At the DNA level, this CDR3 is encoded by other sequences in the same sample as well. The chain couples TRBV18 to TRBJ1-1; 9 nucleotides match TRBD1. The CDR3 totals 15 residues. J was trimmed by 0 bases and V by 3 bases; bases with no gene match: 2. Per the germline V gene, CDR1 is KGHSH and CDR2 is LQKENI. CDR3 nucleotides: TGTGCCAGCTCACCGCGGACAGGGGTGAACACTGAAGCTTTCTTT. Translating gives CASSPRTGVNTEAFF.

The chain combines TRBV4-1 with TRBJ1-4, with unresolved D. The CDR3 extends over 14 amino acids. Germline loops: CDR1 MGHRA, CDR2 YSYEKL. The V and J ends lost 4 bases and 8 bases respectively, with 14 bases between them. CDR3 in amino acids: CASSRAETQEKLFF. For the CDR3, the DNA is TGCGCCAGCAGCCGGGCAGAGACTCAGGAAAAACTGTTTTTT.

The V call is TRBV6-2 or TRBV6-3, the J call TRBJ1-5, with D perhaps matching TRBD1 (6 bases). Trimming took off 0 bases at V and 4 bases at J, with 13 bases between the two ends. Germline CDR1 reads MNHEY; CDR2 reads SVGEGT. The CDR3 sequence is 16 residues long. The CDR3 sequence: CASSYSPHTGNQPQHF. As DNA, the CDR3 is TGTGCCAGCAGTTACTCGCCCCATACAGGGAATCAGCCCCAGCATTTT.

The chain employs TRBV2 and TRBJ2-1; TRBD1 aligns across 9 bases. CDR3 length: 13 amino acids. The germline CDR1 and CDR2 sequences are SNHLY and FYNNEI. V was clipped by 6 bases and J by 8 bases; unmatched bases: 5. The CDR3 sequence: CASRITGGDEQFF. The CDR3 region has the DNA TGTGCCAGCAGGATCACAGGGGGCGATGAGCAGTTCTTC.

The rearrangement joins TRBV6-5 to TRBJ1-1, with TRBD1 matching 8 bases. V lost 0 bases, J lost 10 bases, and 1 base stayed unmatched. The CDR3 length is 12 residues. The germline gives CDR1 MNHEY, CDR2 SVGAGI. CDR3 sequence (DNA): TGTGCCAGCAGTTACTCGCAGGGGGCAGCTTTCTTT. This codes for CASSYSQGAAFF.

The DNA of the CDR3 is TGCAGTGTGAGGCAGCGCACTGAAGCTTTCTTT. As protein: CSVRQRTEAFF. The chain couples TRBV20-1 to TRBJ1-1; no clear D gene. Trimming removed 7 bases at V and 4 bases at J, with 10 bases between. The CDR3 runs to 11 residues. Germline V gives CDR1 DFQATT, CDR2 SNEGSKA (reference sequence).

This sequence joins TRBV7-2 and TRBJ1-4; 7 bases agree with TRBD1. CDR3 length: 16 amino acids. Germline loops: CDR1 SGHTA, CDR2 FQGNSA. V lost 6 bases and J lost 6; bases outside the gene matches: 13. The CDR3 sequence is CASRNRGGDDDEKLFF. The CDR3 DNA is TGTGCCAGCAGAAACAGGGGAGGCGACGATGATGAAAAACTGTTTTTT. The whole variable domain, filled in from reference TRBV7-2 and TRBJ1-4, reads GAGVSQSPSNKVTEKGKDVELRCDPISGHTALYWYRQSLGQGLEFLIYFQGNSAPDKSGLPSDRFSAERTGGSVSTLTIQRTQQEDSAVYLCASRNRGGDDDEKLFFGSGTQLSVL.

The chain employs TRBV18 and TRBJ1-5; D may be TRBD1 (5 bases). This CDR3 region has 14 residues. Looked up from germline, CDR1 is KGHSH and CDR2 is LQKENI. V lost 3 bases and J lost 6, with 12 bases in between. The CDR3 coding sequence is TGTGCCAGCTCACCGGGGGAATTTGCTCAGCCCCAGCATTTT. Amino acids: CASSPGEFAQPQHF.

The rearrangement links TRBV27 to TRBJ1-6; TRBD1 is a possible D gene (5 bases). The CDR3 is 14 residues long. The germline V gene encodes CDR1 MNHEY and CDR2 SMNVEV (reference sequence). V shed 5 bases and J shed 9 bases, with 14 bases lying between them. For the CDR3, the DNA is TGTGCCAGCAGTCGTTGGGGGGAAGCTTCACCCCTCCACTTT. It specifies CASSRWGEASPLHF.

This chain connects TRBV28 to TRBJ2-3; 8 bases agree with TRBD2. The CDR3 has 16 residues. Germline-derived CDR1 and CDR2 are MDHEN and SYDVKM. Unmatched junction bases numbered 13, after V lost 6 bases and J lost 5 bases. The CDR3 protein is CASSRFSGEGEDTQYF. The CDR3 DNA is TGTGCCAGCAGCCGGTTTAGCGGGGAGGGAGAAGATACGCAGTATTTT.

The chain combines TRBV28 with TRBJ1-2, with TRBD1 matching 12 bases. The CDR3 has 18 residues. CDR1 MDHEN and CDR2 SYDVKM come from the germline V gene. Germline trimming cut 2 bases from V and 4 bases from J; bases unmatched to any gene: 11. CDR3 protein: CASSLRDRGLGPLYGYTF. The CDR3 DNA is TGTGCCAGCAGTTTAAGGGACAGGGGGCTGGGCCCCCTCTATGGCTACACCTTC.

J is TRBJ2-4 and V is TRBV15, with D possibly being TRBD1 or TRBD2 (5 bases each). Germline assignment: CDR1 LNHNV and CDR2 YYDKDF (reference sequence). This CDR3 is 13 amino acids long. V was cut by 5 bases and J by 1 base, with 6 bases left in between. CDR3 loop: CATSGGAKNIQYF. DNA for the CDR3: TGTGCCACCAGCGGGGGTGCCAAAAACATTCAGTACTTC. Drawing the rest from reference TRBV15 and TRBJ2-4, the complete variable domain is DAMVIQNPRYQVTQFGKPVTLSCSQTLNHNVMYWYQQKSSQAPKLLFHYYDKDFNNEADTPDNFQSRRPNTSFCFLDIRSPGLGDTAMYLCATSGGAKNIQYFGAGTRLSVL.

V usage is TRBV4-1 and J usage is TRBJ2-7; TRBD2 matches 9 bases. After removal of 1 base from V and 3 bases from J, the junction contained 4 bases not matched to a gene. CDR3 length equals 15 residues. CDR1 is MGHRA, CDR2 YSYEKL, per germline. For the CDR3, the DNA is TGCGCCAGCAGCCAAGCGAGCGGGGGGTACTACGAGCAGTACTTC. As protein: CASSQASGGYYEQYF.

This rearrangement joins TRBV6-5 to TRBJ1-1; TRBD1 is a possible D gene (6 bases). The CDR3 runs 15 residues. Trimming took off 6 bases at V and 0 bases at J, with 14 bases between the two ends. CDR1 and CDR2 from the germline V gene are MNHEY and SVGAGI. The CDR3 here is CASSTGQLVNTEAFF. DNA of the CDR3: TGTGCCAGCAGCACAGGACAGCTCGTGAACACTGAAGCTTTCTTT.

CDR3: CASSGGNEKLFF. The CDR3 DNA sequence: TGTGCCAGTAGTGGAGGGAATGAAAAACTGTTTTTT. V is TRBV19 and J is TRBJ1-4; no reliable D call. The CDR3 spans 12 residues. With 5 bases removed from V and 5 bases from J, the gap between germline ends came to 6 bases. The germline V gene has CDR1 LNHDA and CDR2 SQIVND (reference sequence).

The chain employs TRBV5-1 and TRBJ1-4; 10 positions match TRBD1. CDR1 is SGHRS and CDR2 is YFSETQ in the germline V gene. The CDR3 runs to 16 residues. Trimming at V came to 4 bases and at J to 6 bases, leaving 9 bases not matched to a gene. CDR3 region: CASSGNRDRGDEKLFF. The CDR3 DNA is TGCGCCAGCAGCGGAAATCGGGACAGGGGCGATGAAAAACTGTTTTTT.

The chain recombines TRBV19 with TRBJ1-3; D unclear. The V end lost 4 bases, the J end lost 0 bases, and 10 bases lay between the germline ends. The CDR3 runs to 15 residues. The V gene's germline CDR1 is LNHDA and CDR2 SQIVND (reference sequence). The CDR3 sequence: CASSTDPISGNTIYF. The CDR3 coding sequence is TGTGCCAGTAGTACAGACCCGATCTCTGGAAACACCATATATTTT. The full variable domain, its missing parts supplied by reference TRBV19 and TRBJ1-3, is DGGITQSPKYLFRKEGQNVTLSCEQNLNHDAMYWYRQDPGQGLRLIYYSQIVNDFQKGDIAEGYSVSREKKESFPLTVTSAQKNPTAFYLCASSTDPISGNTIYFGEGSWLTVV.

The chain employs TRBV11-2 and TRBJ2-7, with D maybe TRBD1 (5 bases). V lost 2 bases and J 4 bases, leaving 12 bases between the germline ends. CDR1 and CDR2 from the germline V gene are SGHAT and FQNNGV. This CDR3 contains 14 residues. CDR3 coding DNA: TGTGCCAGCAGCTTAAACCCAGGGTTGTACGAGCAGTACTTC. Amino acid sequence: CASSLNPGLYEQYF.

The J gene is TRBJ1-4, the V gene TRBV27; no firm D call. Trimming pared 2 bases from V and 8 bases from J, leaving 12 bases between. Looked up from germline, CDR1 is MNHEY and CDR2 is SMNVEV (reference sequence). The CDR3 has 14 amino acids. The CDR3 nucleotides are TGTGCCAGCAGTTTAAAATGGTCAGGCGAAAAACTGTTTTTT. Translated, it gives CASSLKWSGEKLFF.

The chain joins TRBV4-1 to TRBJ2-7; no reliable D call. Trimming took off 2 bases at V and 2 bases at J, with 10 bases between the two ends. Germline loops: CDR1 MGHRA, CDR2 YSYEKL. The CDR3 is made up of 14 amino acids. This CDR3 reads CASSQLGGPYEQYF. The CDR3 DNA is TGCGCCAGCAGCCAACTAGGTGGCCCCTACGAGCAGTACTTC.

V is TRBV6-5 and J is TRBJ2-7; 12 bases line up with TRBD1. Germline trimming cut 5 bases from V and 6 bases from J; bases unmatched to any gene: 8. Germline CDR1 and CDR2: MNHEY and SVGAGI. This CDR3 spans 15 amino acids. CDR3 sequence (DNA): TGTGCCAGCAGTATGTCCGGGGACAGGGGGCGCGAGCAGTACTTC. The encoded protein is CASSMSGDRGREQYF.

J is TRBJ2-1 and V is TRBV6-4; TRBD2 is a possible D gene (5 bases). V dropped 3 bases and J dropped 13 bases, with 13 bases sitting between them. Per the germline V gene, CDR1 is MRHNA and CDR2 is SNTAGT. The CDR3 has 12 residues. The DNA for the CDR3 is TGTGCCAGCAGTGAGATCGGTAGCGTCCAGTTCTTC. Its translation is CASSEIGSVQFF.